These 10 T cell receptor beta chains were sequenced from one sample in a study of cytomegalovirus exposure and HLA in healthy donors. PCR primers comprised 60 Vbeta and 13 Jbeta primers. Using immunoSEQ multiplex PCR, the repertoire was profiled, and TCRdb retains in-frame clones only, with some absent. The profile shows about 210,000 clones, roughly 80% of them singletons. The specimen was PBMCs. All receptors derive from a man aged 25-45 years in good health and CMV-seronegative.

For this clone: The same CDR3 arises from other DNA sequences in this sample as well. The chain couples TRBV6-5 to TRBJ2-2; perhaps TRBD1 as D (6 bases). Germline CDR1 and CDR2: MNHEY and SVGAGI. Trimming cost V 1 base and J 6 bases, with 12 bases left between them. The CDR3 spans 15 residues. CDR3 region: CASSYFGQWAGELFF. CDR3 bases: TGTGCCAGCAGTTACTTTGGACAGTGGGCCGGGGAGCTGTTTTTT.

CDR3 loop: CASRTGAPYYEQYF. The DNA of the CDR3 is TGTGCCAGCAGAACGGGAGCCCCTTACTACGAGCAGTACTTC. The chain carries TRBV6-1 and TRBJ2-5; D might be TRBD2 (6 bases). The J call is uncertain, as TRBJ2-7 better fits the DNA end. Germline V gene sequence: CDR1 MNHNS, CDR2 SASEGT. The CDR3 loop spans 14 amino acids.

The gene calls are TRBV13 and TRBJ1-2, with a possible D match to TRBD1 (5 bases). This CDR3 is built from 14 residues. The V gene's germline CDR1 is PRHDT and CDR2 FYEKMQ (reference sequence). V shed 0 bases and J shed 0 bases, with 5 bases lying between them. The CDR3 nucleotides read TGTGCCAGCAGCTTAGGACAGGCTAACTATGGCTACACCTTC. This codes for CASSLGQANYGYTF.

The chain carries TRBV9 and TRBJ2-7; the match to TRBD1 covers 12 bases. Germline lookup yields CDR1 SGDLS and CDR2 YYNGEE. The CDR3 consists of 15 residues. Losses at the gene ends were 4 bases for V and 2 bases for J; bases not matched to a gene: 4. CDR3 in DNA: TGTGCCAGCAGCTCCGGGACAGGGGGCACCTACGAGCAGTACTTC. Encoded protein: CASSSGTGGTYEQYF.

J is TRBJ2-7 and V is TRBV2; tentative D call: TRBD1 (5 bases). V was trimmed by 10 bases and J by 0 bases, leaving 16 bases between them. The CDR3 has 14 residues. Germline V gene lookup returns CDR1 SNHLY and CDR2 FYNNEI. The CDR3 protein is CATKAQGSSYEQYF. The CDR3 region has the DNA TGTGCCACCAAGGCCCAGGGTAGCTCCTACGAGCAGTACTTC.

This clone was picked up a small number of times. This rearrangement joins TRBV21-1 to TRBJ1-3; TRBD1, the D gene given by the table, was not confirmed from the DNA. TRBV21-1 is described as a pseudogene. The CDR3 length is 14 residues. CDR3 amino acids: CATLEGVLQNTIYF. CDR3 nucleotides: TGTGCCACCCTCGAGGGGGTTCTCCAAAACACCATATATTTT.

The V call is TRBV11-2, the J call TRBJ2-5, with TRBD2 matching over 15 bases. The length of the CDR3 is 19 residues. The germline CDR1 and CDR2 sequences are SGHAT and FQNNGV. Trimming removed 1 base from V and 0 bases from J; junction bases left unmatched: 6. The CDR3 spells CASSLVLGTSGGNQETQYF. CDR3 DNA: TGTGCCAGCAGCTTAGTCCTTGGGACTAGCGGGGGGAACCAAGAGACCCAGTACTTC.

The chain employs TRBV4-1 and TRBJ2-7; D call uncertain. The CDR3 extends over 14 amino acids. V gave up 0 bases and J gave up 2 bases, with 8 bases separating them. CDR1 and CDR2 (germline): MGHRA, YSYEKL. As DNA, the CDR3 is TGCGCCAGCAGCCAAGATTACACTACCTACGAGCAGTACTTC. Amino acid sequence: CASSQDYTTYEQYF.

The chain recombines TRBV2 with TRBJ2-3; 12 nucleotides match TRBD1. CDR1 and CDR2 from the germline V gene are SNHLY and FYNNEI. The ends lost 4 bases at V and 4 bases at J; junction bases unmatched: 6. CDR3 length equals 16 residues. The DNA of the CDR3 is TGTGCCAGCAGTGCCCCGGGACAGGGGGCCCCAGATACGCAGTATTTT. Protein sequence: CASSAPGQGAPDTQYF.

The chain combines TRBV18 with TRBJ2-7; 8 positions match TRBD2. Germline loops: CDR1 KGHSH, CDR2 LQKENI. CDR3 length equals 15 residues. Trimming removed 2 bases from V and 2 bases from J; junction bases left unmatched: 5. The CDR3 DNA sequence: TGTGCCAGCTCACCAGGACTAGCAACCACCTACGAGCAGTACTTC. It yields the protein CASSPGLATTYEQYF.